This TCR beta chain emerged from a study of response to subunit inactivated influenza vaccine. Study results and caveats: The authors offered the suggestion that each seasonal influenza vaccination recruits few new T cells.

TCRdb itself ran the RT-PCR reads through MiXCR, one entry per CDR3 protein. The table records 590,000 or so distinct CDR3 sequences, around 13% of them present only once. The CDR3 loop spans 14 amino acids. Germline-derived CDR1 and CDR2 are LGHNA and YSLEER. V lost 1 base and J lost 5, with 11 bases in between. This clonotype has more than one count but fewer than ten. The antigen remains undetermined. The origin of this receptor is a man aged 50 or older who received an inactivated influenza vaccine. The sequencing here drew on PBMCs from blood, taken 14 to 15 days before vaccination. This chain links TRBV4-3 with TRBJ1-2; no clear D gene. The CDR3 DNA is TGCGCCAGCAGCCAAGGGCCGCACCAGTATGGCTACACCTTC. It yields the protein CASSQGPHQYGYTF.